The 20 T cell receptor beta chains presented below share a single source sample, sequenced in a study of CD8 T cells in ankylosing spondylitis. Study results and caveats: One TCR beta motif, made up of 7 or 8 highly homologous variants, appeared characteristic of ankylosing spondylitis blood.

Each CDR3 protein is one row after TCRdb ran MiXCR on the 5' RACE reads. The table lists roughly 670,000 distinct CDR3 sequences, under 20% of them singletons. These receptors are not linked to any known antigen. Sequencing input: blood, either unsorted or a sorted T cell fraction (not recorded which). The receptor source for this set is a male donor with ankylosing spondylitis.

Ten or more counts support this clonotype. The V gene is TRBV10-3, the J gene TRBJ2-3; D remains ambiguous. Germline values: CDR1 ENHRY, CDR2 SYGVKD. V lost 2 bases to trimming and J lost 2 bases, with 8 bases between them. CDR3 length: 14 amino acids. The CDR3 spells CAISERADTDTQYF. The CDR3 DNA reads TGTGCCATCAGTGAGCGGGCAGACACAGATACGCAGTATTTT.

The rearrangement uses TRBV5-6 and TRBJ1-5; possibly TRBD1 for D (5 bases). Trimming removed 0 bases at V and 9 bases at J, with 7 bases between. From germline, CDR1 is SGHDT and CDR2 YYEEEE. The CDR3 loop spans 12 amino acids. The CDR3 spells CASSLDGGPQHF. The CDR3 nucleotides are TGTGCCAGCAGCTTGGACGGGGGGCCCCAGCATTTT.

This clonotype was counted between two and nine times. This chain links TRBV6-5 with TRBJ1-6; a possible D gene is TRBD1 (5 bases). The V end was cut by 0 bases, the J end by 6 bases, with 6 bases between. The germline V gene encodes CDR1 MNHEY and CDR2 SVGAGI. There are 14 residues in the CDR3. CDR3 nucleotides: TGTGCCAGCAGTTACTCCAGGGTTAATTCACCCCTCCACTTT. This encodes CASSYSRVNSPLHF.

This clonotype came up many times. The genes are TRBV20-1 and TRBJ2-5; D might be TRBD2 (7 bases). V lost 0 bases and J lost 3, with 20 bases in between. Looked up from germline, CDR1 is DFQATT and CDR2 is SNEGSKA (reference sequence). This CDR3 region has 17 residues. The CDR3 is CSARDPNGGPSKETQYF. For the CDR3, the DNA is TGCAGTGCTAGAGATCCGAACGGGGGGCCAAGCAAAGAGACCCAGTACTTC.

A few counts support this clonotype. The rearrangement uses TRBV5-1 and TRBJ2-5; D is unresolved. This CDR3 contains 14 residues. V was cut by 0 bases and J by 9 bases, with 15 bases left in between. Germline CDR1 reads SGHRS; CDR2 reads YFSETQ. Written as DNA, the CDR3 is TGCGCCAGCAGCTTGGACCCTTATCTAGGGTCCCAGTACTTC. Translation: CASSLDPYLGSQYF.

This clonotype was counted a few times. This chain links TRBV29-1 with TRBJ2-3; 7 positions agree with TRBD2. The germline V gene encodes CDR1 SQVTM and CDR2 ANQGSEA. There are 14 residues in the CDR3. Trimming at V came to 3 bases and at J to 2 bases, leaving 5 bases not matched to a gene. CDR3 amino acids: CSVDLAALTDTQYF. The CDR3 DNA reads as TGCAGCGTTGACCTAGCGGCCCTCACAGATACGCAGTATTTT.

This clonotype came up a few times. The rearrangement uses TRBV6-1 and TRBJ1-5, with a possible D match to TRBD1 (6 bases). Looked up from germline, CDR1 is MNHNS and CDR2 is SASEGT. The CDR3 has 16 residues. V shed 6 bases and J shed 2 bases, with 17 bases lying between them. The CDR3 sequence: CASSPDRIAGNQPQHF. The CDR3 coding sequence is TGTGCCAGCAGCCCGGACAGAATAGCGGGCAATCAGCCCCAGCATTTT.

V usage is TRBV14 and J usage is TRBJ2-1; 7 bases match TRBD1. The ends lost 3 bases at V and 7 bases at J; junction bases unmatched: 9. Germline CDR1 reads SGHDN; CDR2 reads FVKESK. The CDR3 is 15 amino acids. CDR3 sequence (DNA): TGTGCCAGCAGCCAGACAACAGGGGTTTGGAATGAGCAGTTCTTC. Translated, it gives CASSQTTGVWNEQFF.

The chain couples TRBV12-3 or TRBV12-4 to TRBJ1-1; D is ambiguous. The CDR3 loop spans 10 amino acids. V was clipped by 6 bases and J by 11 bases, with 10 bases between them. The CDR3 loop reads CASSRTAAFF. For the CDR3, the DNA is TGTGCCAGCAGCCGTACGGCGGCTTTCTTT.

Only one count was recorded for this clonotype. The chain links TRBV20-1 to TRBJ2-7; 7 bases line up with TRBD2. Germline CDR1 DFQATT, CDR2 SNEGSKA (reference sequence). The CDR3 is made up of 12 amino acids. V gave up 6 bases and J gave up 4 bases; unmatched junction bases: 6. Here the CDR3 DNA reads TGCAGTGCGCGGGGGAATGGGTACGAGCAGTACTTC. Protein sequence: CSARGNGYEQYF.

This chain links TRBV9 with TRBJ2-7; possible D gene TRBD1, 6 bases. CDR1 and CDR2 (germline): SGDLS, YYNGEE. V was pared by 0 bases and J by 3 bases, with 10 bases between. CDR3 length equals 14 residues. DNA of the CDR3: TGTGCCAGCAGCGTAGCTCCAGGGGACTACGAGCAGTACTTC. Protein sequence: CASSVAPGDYEQYF.

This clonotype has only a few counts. CDR3 DNA sequence: TGTGCCACCAGCCAGATCAGCGGGCCCGAGTGGGAGACCCAGTACTTC. Translating gives CATSQISGPEWETQYF. The chain couples TRBV15 to TRBJ2-5, with D possibly TRBD2 on 6 matching bases. The V gene lost 5 bases and the J gene lost 5 bases, with 21 bases spanning the gap. The CDR3 has 16 residues. CDR1 is LNHNV and CDR2 is YYDKDF in the germline V gene (reference sequence).

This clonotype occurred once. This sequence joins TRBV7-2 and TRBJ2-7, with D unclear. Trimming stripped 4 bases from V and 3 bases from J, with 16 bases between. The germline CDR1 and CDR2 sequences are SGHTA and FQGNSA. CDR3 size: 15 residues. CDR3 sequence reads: CASSSPGGIYYEQYF. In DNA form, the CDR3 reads TGTGCCAGCAGCTCCCCAGGCGGAATATACTACGAGCAGTACTTC.

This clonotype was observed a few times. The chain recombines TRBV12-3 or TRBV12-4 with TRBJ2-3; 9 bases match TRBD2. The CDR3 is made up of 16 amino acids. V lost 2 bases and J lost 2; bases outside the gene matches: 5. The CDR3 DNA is TGTGCCAGCAGTTTAATGACTAGCGGATACACAGATACGCAGTATTTT. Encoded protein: CASSLMTSGYTDTQYF.

The CDR3 reads CSARDGGHIQETQYF. Written as DNA, the CDR3 is TGCAGTGCTAGAGACGGGGGGCACATCCAAGAGACCCAGTACTTC. J is TRBJ2-5 and V is TRBV20-1, with D possibly being TRBD2 (7 bases). The germline CDR1 and CDR2 sequences are DFQATT and SNEGSKA (reference sequence). V shed 0 bases and J shed 1 base, with 12 bases lying between them. This CDR3 spans 15 amino acids.

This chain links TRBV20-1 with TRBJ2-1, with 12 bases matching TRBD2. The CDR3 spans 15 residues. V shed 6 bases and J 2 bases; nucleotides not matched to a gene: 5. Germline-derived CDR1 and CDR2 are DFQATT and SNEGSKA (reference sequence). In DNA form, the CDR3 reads TGCAGTGCAACGTGGACTAGCGGGGCCTACAATGAGCAGTTCTTC. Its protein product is CSATWTSGAYNEQFF.

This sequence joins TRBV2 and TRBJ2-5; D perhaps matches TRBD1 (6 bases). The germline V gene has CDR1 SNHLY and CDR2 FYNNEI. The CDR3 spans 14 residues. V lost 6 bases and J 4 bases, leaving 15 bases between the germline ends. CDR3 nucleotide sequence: TGTGCCAGCAGCCGCCAGGGGTATGGAGAGACCCAGTACTTC. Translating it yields CASSRQGYGETQYF.

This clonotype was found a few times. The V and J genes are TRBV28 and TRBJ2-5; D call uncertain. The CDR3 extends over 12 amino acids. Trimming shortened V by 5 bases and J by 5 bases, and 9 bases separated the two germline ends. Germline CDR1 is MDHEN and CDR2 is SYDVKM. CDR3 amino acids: CASSPPWETQYF. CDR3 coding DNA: TGTGCCAGCAGTCCACCTTGGGAGACCCAGTACTTC.

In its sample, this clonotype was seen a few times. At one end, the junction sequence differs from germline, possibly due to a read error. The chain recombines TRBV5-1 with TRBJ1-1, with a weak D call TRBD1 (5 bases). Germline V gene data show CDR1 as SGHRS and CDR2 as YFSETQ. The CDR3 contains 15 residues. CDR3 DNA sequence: TGCGCCAGCCGCTTGGGAGGGGCGGGGAACACTGAAGCTTTCTTT. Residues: CASRLGGAGNTEAFF.

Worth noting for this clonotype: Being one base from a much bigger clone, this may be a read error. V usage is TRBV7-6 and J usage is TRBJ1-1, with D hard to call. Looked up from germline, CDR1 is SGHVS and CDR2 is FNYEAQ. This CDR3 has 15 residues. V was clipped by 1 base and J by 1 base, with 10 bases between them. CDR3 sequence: CASSLEGSPNTEAFF. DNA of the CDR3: TGTGCCAGCAGCTTAGAGGGCAGCCCGAACACTGAAGCTTTCTTT.